This T cell receptor (beta chain) was identified during a study of T cell repertoires in aging, cancer and after chemotherapy (dated 2019 in TCRdb). As for the study more broadly: Six donor age groups were covered, ranging from 30 or younger up to 70 or older, and each group contained at least three individuals. In the solid tumor group, paired pre- and post-chemotherapy samples were obtained from brain tumor (glioblastoma) patients receiving temozolomide-based therapy. In total, the full dataset held about 8.8 million TCR reads. To look at immunoaging and at how T cells reconstitute after chemotherapy, the study profiled TCR beta repertoires in peripheral blood from both healthy donors and cancer patients. Alongside some 96 healthy donors serving as a reference group, the cohort included 200 to 250 cancer patients, of whom more than 90 had hematological cancers and more than 120 had solid cancers. Overall study outcomes, separate from this receptor: Significantly lower blood TCR diversity and higher clonality were observed in untreated patients with hematological or solid cancers than in age-matched healthy donors. The authors noted that the repertoire data do not allow conclusions about immunological memory after chemotherapy. In both cancer cohorts, the median generation probability rose over the chemotherapy interval, which suggests that the repertoire was reconstituted through rebound thymic output. In healthy donors, the decline in TCR diversity with age was mainly explained by loss of richness, whereas in cancer patients loss of evenness was also found to contribute.

Remarks on this clonotype: Its antigen specificity is not known. Base qualities are missing; no much larger clone stands one base away.

TCR beta rearrangements were amplified from genomic DNA extracted from peripheral blood rather than from sorted cells or RNA. Rearranged TRB sequences spanning V, D and J segments were amplified in a multiplex touch-down PCR with a mixed TRB-A/B primer pool. Illumina adapters and sample indices were attached to the amplicons in two consecutive PCR reactions using Phusion HS II polymerase. The amplicons were purified from gel with the NucleoSpin Gel and PCR Clean-up kit and then assessed with Qubit and an Agilent 2100 Bioanalyzer. The libraries were sequenced on an Illumina MiSeq with 600-cycle, single-indexed, paired-end runs. In the source study's methods: MiXCR versions 2.12 and 3.0.5 were used to process TRB sequences. A clone was defined as each unique CDR3 nucleotide sequence, and only productive sequences supported by at least two reads were kept. Repertoire metrics included Shannon diversity, evenness, clonality (one minus evenness), and alpha-parameterized diversity profiles from alpha 0 to 5. The IGoR algorithm was used to calculate generation probabilities of clones in the paired pre- and post-chemotherapy samples. In TCRdb, the public reads were trimmed at Q25 with fastp and aligned with MiXCR, with productive beta chains retained. CDR3 protein duplicates are merged, each entry listing the most common genes and DNA. The V and J calls come from TCRdb's annotation, not from the publication. This sample lists thousands of distinct CDR3 sequences; 30% were detected once. The ten top clones hold roughly 3.7% of the sample.

The CDR3 contains 15 residues, cysteine and phenylalanine counted. Only CDR3 DNA is held: 45 bases, read in frame from base 1. Cut back by 4 bases and 0 bases, the V and J ends lie 10 bases apart. The sequenced sample consisted of blood. This chain is built from TRBV12-3 or TRBV12-4 and TRBJ1-3; the D gene is unclear. The origin of this receptor is a human donor with a solid tumor. The encoded CDR3 is CASSSSGSSGNTIYF. The DNA sequence is TGTGCCAGCAGTTCGAGTGGCAGCTCTGGAAACACCATATATTTT.